The next 16 T cell receptor beta chains were all read from a single sample in a study of Graves' ophthalmopathy and Graves' hyperthyroidism. Scientists amplified the TCR beta CDR3 regions from RNA transcripts. RT-PCR in the first round used HTBI primers; a second-round multiplex PCR followed. One entry per CDR3 protein, called by TCRdb with MiXCR from the multiplex PCR reads. The sample comprises some 750,000 distinct CDR3 sequences, roughly two fifths of which are singletons, and roughly 46% rests with the top ten. Sequencing was performed on peripheral blood. Receptors originate from an adult man with Graves' ophthalmopathy.

The V gene is TRBV15, the J gene TRBJ1-5; 7 bases agree with TRBD1. The CDR3 runs 15 residues. In germline, CDR1 is LNHNV, CDR2 YYDKDF (reference sequence). Losses at the gene ends were 3 bases for V and 4 bases for J; bases not matched to a gene: 6. The CDR3 protein is CATSRDPTGNQPQHF. Here the CDR3 DNA reads TGTGCCACCAGCAGGGACCCGACAGGGAATCAGCCCCAGCATTTT. Based on the CDR3 plus reference TRBV15 and TRBJ1-5, the full variable domain is DAMVIQNPRYQVTQFGKPVTLSCSQTLNHNVMYWYQQKSSQAPKLLFHYYDKDFNNEADTPDNFQSRRPNTSFCFLDIRSPGLGDTAMYLCATSRDPTGNQPQHFGDGTRLSIL.

Concerning this clonotype itself: The missing conserved phenylalanine or tryptophan at the end of this CDR3 makes a read error likely. The DNA is left out, because the CDR3 cannot be placed on it with certainty; the CDR3 is given as TCRdb lists it. The chain is built from TRBV29-1 and TRBJ1-1; TRBD1 is the table's D call, not checked against the DNA. The CDR3 length equals 10 residues, ends included. The germline V gene encodes CDR1 SQVTM and CDR2 ANQGSEA. The CDR3 here is CSVLTGGASV.

In its sample, this clonotype was seen a few times. This sequence joins TRBV11-2 and TRBJ1-5; TRBD1 matches 7 bases. J gave up 11 bases and V 1 base, and 5 bases lay outside the gene matches. CDR1 and CDR2 from the germline V gene are SGHAT and FQNNGV. The CDR3 is made up of 13 amino acids. In DNA form, the CDR3 reads TGTGCCAGCAGCTTAGGGGGGACAGCAGCCCAGCATTTT. Its protein is CASSLGGTAAQHF.

This clonotype was seen at least ten times. The chain is built from TRBV15 and TRBJ1-1; a weak D match, TRBD1 (5 bases). Trimming removed 0 bases from V and 7 bases from J, with 15 bases in between. There are 15 residues in the CDR3. Germline lookup yields CDR1 LNHNV and CDR2 YYDKDF (reference sequence). The CDR3: CATSRDHGVGDEAFF. For the CDR3, the DNA is TGTGCCACCAGCAGAGATCACGGGGTAGGGGATGAAGCTTTCTTT.

This clonotype occurred a few times. V gene TRBV7-9 combines with J gene TRBJ1-3; D call uncertain. Germline lookup yields CDR1 SEHNR and CDR2 FQNEAQ (reference sequence). The CDR3 has 18 residues. The V gene lost 4 bases and the J gene lost 0 bases, with 19 bases spanning the gap. For the CDR3, the DNA is TGTGCCAGCAGCTCCATGGTCAAGGCCTCGGGCTCTGGAAACACCATATATTTT. Protein product: CASSSMVKASGSGNTIYF. Complete variable domain (other parts from reference TRBV7-9 and TRBJ1-3): DTGVSQNPRHKITKRGQNVTFRCDPISEHNRLYWYRQTLGQGPEFLTYFQNEAQLEKSRLLSDRFSAERPKGSFSTLEIQRTEQGDSAMYLCASSSMVKASGSGNTIYFGEGSWLTVV.

This clonotype was recorded many times. V gene TRBV20-1 combines with J gene TRBJ1-1; 8 bases agree with TRBD1. The CDR3 is 14 amino acids. Germline V lookup: CDR1 DFQATT, CDR2 SNEGSKA (reference sequence). Losses at the gene ends were 1 base for V and 0 bases for J; bases not matched to a gene: 1. The CDR3 protein is CSARAGGLNTEAFF. In DNA form, the CDR3 reads TGCAGTGCTAGAGCAGGGGGCCTGAACACTGAAGCTTTCTTT.

This clonotype was observed many times. The rearrangement uses TRBV2 and TRBJ2-7, with D perhaps matching TRBD2 (5 bases). This CDR3 contains 11 residues. Per germline, CDR1 SNHLY and CDR2 FYNNEI. V was trimmed by 1 base and J by 9 bases, leaving 7 bases between them. CDR3 in DNA: TGTGCCAGCAGTGAAGACCGGGGGCAGTACTTC. Translation gives CASSEDRGQYF.

The V gene is TRBV29-1, the J gene TRBJ1-2; D possibly corresponds to TRBD1 (6 bases). V lost 1 base and J lost 8, with 17 bases in between. The germline gives CDR1 SQVTM, CDR2 ANQGSEA. CDR3 length: 14 residues. The CDR3 DNA is TGCAGCGTTGAAGTTGGGGGGCTCAGTGGGGGCTACACCTTC. As protein: CSVEVGGLSGGYTF.

This clonotype was found a few times. V gene TRBV30 combines with J gene TRBJ2-5, with D perhaps matching TRBD1 (5 bases). The CDR3 spans 12 residues. The V end lost 3 bases, the J end lost 1 base, and 6 bases lay between the germline ends. Germline CDR1 is GTSNPN and CDR2 is SVGIG (reference sequence). This CDR3 reads CAWRTVQETQYF. DNA of the CDR3: TGTGCCTGGAGGACAGTCCAAGAGACCCAGTACTTC.

CDR3 protein: CASSLSNLGNTIYF. The CDR3 nucleotides read TGTGCCAGCAGCTTATCCAATCTGGGGAACACCATATATTTT. The genes are TRBV7-6 and TRBJ1-3; the D is unclear. This CDR3 comprises 14 residues. Between the trimmed V and J ends, which lost 2 bases and 7 bases, there was a span of 12 bases. In germline, CDR1 is SGHVS, CDR2 FNYEAQ.

This sequence joins TRBV25-1 and TRBJ1-6, with 7 bases identical to TRBD1. The CDR3 runs to 14 residues. The V gene's germline CDR1 is MGHDK and CDR2 SYGVNS. V shed 5 bases, J shed 10 bases, and the junction held 8 bases outside the gene matches. CDR3 coding DNA: TGTGCCAGCAGTCCAAACAGGGGAGGCTCACCCCTCCACTTT. This codes for CASSPNRGGSPLHF.

The V call is TRBV24-1, the J call TRBJ2-1; 9 nucleotides agree with TRBD1. Germline V gene sequence: CDR1 KGHDR, CDR2 SFDVKD. The CDR3 loop spans 16 amino acids. With V trimmed by 2 bases and J by 10 bases, 11 bases remained unmatched. The CDR3 DNA follows: TGTGCCACCAGTGATTCACAGGGGGCAGGAACCGGGGAGCAGTTCTTC. Protein sequence: CATSDSQGAGTGEQFF.

The chain is built from TRBV7-3 and TRBJ1-5, with D possibly being TRBD1 (6 bases). This CDR3 contains 19 residues. Per the germline V gene, CDR1 is SGHTA and CDR2 is FQGTGA. Trimming stripped 0 bases from V and 4 bases from J, with 22 bases between. The CDR3 loop is CASSLTLQGFLTHNQPQHF. CDR3 bases: TGTGCCAGCAGCTTAACATTACAGGGATTCTTGACCCATAATCAGCCCCAGCATTTT.

The rearrangement uses TRBV2 and TRBJ2-7; D is perhaps TRBD1 (5 bases). V gave up 8 bases and J gave up 2 bases, with 16 bases separating them. CDR1 and CDR2 (germline): SNHLY, FYNNEI. CDR3 size: 14 residues. The CDR3 DNA follows: TGTGCCAGCTCACCGGCCGACAGAACCTACGAGCAGTACTTC. Protein sequence: CASSPADRTYEQYF.

This sequence joins TRBV15 and TRBJ1-2, with D unclear. V lost 3 bases and J 7 bases, leaving 6 bases between the germline ends. CDR3 length: 11 residues. CDR1 and CDR2 (germline): LNHNV, YYDKDF (reference sequence). The CDR3 bases are TGTGCCACCAGCAGGGCGACTGGCTACACCTTC. Its protein product is CATSRATGYTF. Filled out from reference TRBV15 and TRBJ1-2, the complete variable domain reads DAMVIQNPRYQVTQFGKPVTLSCSQTLNHNVMYWYQQKSSQAPKLLFHYYDKDFNNEADTPDNFQSRRPNTSFCFLDIRSPGLGDTAMYLCATSRATGYTFGSGTRLTVV.

At least ten counts were recorded for this clonotype. The chain joins TRBV29-1 to TRBJ2-5; tentative D call: TRBD2 (5 bases). Germline CDR1 reads SQVTM; CDR2 reads ANQGSEA. Trimming shortened V by 7 bases and J by 2 bases, and 14 bases separated the two germline ends. CDR3 size: 13 residues. The DNA for the CDR3 is TGCAGCGCTGGAGGCGTGGTGCAAGAGACCCAGTACTTC. This translates into CSAGGVVQETQYF.